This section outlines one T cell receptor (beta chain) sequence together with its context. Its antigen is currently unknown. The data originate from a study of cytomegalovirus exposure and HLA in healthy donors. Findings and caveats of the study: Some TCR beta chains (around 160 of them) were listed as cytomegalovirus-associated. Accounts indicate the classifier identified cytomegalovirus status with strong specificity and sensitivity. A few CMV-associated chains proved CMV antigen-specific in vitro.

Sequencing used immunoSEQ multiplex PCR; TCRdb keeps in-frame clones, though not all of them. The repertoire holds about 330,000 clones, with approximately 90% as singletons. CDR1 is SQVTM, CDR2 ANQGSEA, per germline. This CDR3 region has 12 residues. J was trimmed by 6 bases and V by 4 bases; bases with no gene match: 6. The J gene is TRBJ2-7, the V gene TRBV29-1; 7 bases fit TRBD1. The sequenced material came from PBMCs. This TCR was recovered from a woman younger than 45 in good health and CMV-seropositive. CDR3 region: CSVGHRGGEQYF. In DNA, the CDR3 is TGCAGCGTTGGACACAGGGGCGGCGAGCAGTACTTC.